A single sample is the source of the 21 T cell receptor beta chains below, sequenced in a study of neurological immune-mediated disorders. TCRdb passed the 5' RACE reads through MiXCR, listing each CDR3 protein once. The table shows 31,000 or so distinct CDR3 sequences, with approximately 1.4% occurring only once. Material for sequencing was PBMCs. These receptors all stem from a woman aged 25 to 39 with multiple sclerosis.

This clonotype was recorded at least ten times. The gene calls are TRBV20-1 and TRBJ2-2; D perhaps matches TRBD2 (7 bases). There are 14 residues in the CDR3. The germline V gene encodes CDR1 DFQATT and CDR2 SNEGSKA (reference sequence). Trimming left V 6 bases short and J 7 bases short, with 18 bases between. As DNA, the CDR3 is TGCAGTGCCCTCGGGGGGCGTGGAAACGGGGAGCTGTTTTTT. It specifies CSALGGRGNGELFF.

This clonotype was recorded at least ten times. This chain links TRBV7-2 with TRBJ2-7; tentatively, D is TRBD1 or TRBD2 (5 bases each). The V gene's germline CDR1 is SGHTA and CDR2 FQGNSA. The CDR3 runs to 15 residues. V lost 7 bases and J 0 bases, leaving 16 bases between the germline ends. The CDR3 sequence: CASTLAAGSSYEQYF. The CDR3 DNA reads TGTGCCAGCACCCTAGCCGCAGGGAGCTCCTACGAGCAGTACTTC.

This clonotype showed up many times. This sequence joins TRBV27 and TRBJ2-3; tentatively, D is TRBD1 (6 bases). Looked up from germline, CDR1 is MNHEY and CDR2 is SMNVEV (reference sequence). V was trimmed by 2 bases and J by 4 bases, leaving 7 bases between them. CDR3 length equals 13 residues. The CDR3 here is CASSLQGPDTQYF. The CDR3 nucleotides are TGTGCCAGCAGTTTACAGGGGCCAGATACGCAGTATTTT.

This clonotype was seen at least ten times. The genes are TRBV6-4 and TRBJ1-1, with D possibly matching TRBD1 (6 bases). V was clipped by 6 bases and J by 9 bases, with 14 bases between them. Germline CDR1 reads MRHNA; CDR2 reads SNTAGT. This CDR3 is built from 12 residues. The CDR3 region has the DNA TGTGCCAGCAGCCCTTACAGGGCCAAAGCTTTCTTT. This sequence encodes CASSPYRAKAFF.

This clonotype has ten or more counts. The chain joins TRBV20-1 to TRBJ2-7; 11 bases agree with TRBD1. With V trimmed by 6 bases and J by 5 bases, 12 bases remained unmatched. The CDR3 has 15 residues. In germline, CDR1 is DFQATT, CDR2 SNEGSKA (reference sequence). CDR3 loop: CSAARWDRGVHEQYF. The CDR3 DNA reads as TGCAGTGCGGCGAGGTGGGACAGGGGGGTGCACGAGCAGTACTTC.

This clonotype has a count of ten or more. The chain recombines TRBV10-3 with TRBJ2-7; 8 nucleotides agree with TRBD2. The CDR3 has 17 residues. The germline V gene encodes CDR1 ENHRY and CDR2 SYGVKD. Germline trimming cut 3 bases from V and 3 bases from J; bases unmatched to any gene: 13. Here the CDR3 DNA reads TGTGCCATCAGTGACCCGACTAGCGCCAGGGGAAGCTACGAGCAGTACTTC. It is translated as CAISDPTSARGSYEQYF.

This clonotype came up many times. For the CDR3, the DNA is TGCGCCAGCACCCGGGACAGTTCTAGCACAGATACGCAGTATTTT. Amino acids: CASTRDSSSTDTQYF. This chain uses TRBV5-1 with TRBJ2-3; 7 bases agree with TRBD1. The CDR3 is 15 amino acids. The germline CDR1 and CDR2 sequences are SGHRS and YFSETQ. Germline trimming cut 6 bases from V and 0 bases from J; bases unmatched to any gene: 7.

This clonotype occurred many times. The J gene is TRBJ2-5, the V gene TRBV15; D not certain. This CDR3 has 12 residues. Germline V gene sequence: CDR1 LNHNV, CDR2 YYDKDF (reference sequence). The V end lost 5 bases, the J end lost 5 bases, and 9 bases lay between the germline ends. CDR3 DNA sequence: TGTGCCACCAGCCGTGGATGGGAGACCCAGTACTTC. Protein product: CATSRGWETQYF.

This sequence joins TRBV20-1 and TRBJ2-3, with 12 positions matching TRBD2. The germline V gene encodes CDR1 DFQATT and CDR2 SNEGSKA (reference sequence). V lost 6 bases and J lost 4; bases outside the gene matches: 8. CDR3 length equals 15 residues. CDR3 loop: CSAPRTSGAPDTQYF. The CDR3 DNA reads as TGCAGTGCCCCTAGGACTAGCGGGGCGCCAGATACGCAGTATTTT.

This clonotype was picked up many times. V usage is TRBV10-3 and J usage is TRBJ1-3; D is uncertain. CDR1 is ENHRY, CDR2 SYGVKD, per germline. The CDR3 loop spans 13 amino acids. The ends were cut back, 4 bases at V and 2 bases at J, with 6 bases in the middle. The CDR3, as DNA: TGTGCCATCAGTGGGACTGCTGGAAACACCATATATTTT. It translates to CAISGTAGNTIYF.

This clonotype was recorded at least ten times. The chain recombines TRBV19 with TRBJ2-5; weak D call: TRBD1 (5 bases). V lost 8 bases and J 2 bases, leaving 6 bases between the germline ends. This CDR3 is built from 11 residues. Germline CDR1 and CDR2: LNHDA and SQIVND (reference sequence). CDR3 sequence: CASRQQETQYF. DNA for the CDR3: TGTGCCAGTCGACAGCAAGAGACCCAGTACTTC.

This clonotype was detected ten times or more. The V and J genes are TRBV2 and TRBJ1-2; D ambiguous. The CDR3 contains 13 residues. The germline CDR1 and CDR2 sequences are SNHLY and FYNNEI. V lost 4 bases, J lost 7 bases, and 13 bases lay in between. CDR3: CASSVVSTGGYTF. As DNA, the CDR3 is TGTGCCAGCAGTGTTGTGTCCACGGGTGGCTACACCTTC.

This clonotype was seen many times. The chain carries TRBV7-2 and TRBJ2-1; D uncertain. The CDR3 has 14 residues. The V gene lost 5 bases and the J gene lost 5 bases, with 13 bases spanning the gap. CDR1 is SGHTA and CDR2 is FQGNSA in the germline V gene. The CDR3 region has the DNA TGTGCCAGCAGCCCACAAGGACGTAACAATGAGCAGTTCTTC. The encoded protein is CASSPQGRNNEQFF. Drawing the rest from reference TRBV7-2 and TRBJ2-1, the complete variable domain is GAGVSQSPSNKVTEKGKDVELRCDPISGHTALYWYRQSLGQGLEFLIYFQGNSAPDKSGLPSDRFSAERTGGSVSTLTIQRTQQEDSAVYLCASSPQGRNNEQFFGPGTRLTVL.

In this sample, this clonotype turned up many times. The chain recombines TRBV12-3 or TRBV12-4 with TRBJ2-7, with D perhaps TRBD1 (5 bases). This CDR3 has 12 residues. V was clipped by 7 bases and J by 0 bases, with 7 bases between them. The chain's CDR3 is CASNRGSYEQYF. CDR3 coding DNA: TGTGCCAGCAATAGGGGCTCCTACGAGCAGTACTTC.

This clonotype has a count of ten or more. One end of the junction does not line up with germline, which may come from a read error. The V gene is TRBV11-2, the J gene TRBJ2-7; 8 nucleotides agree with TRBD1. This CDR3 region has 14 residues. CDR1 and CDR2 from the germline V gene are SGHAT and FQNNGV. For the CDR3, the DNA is TGTGCCAGCAGCATAGACAGGGGCGCCTACGAGCAGTACTTC. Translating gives CASSIDRGAYEQYF. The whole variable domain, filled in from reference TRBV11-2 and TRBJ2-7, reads EAGVAQSPRYKIIEKRQSVAFWCNPISGHATLYWYQQILGQGPKLLIQFQNNGVVDDSQLPKDRFSAERLKGVDSTLKIQPAKLEDSAVYLCASSIDRGAYEQYFGPGTRLTVT.

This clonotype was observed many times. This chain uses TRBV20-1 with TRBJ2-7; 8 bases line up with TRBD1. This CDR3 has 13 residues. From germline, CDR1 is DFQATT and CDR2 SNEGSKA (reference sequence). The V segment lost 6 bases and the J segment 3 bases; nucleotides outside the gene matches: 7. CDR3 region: CSAMTGVVYEQYF. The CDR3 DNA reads TGCAGTGCAATGACAGGGGTTGTCTACGAGCAGTACTTC.

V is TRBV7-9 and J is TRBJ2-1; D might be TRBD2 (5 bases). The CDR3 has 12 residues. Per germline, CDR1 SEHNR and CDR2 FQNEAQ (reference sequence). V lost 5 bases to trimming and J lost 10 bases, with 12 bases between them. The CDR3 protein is CASSNGMGEQFF. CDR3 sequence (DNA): TGTGCCAGCAGCAACGGGATGGGCGAGCAGTTCTTC.

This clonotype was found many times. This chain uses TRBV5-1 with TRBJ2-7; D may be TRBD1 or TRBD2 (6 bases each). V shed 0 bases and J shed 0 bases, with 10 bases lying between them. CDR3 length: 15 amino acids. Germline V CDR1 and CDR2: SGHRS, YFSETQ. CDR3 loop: CASSLAGGASYEQYF. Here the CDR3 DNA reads TGCGCCAGCAGCTTGGCCGGGGGCGCCTCCTACGAGCAGTACTTC.

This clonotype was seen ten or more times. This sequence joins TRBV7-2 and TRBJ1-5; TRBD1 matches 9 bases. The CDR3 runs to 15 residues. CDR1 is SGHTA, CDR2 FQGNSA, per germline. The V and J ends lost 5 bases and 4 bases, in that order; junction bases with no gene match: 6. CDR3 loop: CASSPGQGRNQPQHF. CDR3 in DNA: TGTGCCAGCAGCCCCGGACAGGGGAGGAATCAGCCCCAGCATTTT.

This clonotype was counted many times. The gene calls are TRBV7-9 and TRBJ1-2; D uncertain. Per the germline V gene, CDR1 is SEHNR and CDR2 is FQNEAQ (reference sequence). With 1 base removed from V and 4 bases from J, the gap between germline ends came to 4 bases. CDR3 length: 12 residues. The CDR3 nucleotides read TGTGCCAGCAGCTTAGGCATCTATGGCTACACCTTC. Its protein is CASSLGIYGYTF. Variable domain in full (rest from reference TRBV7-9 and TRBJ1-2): DTGVSQNPRHKITKRGQNVTFRCDPISEHNRLYWYRQTLGQGPEFLTYFQNEAQLEKSRLLSDRFSAERPKGSFSTLEIQRTEQGDSAMYLCASSLGIYGYTFGSGTRLTVV.

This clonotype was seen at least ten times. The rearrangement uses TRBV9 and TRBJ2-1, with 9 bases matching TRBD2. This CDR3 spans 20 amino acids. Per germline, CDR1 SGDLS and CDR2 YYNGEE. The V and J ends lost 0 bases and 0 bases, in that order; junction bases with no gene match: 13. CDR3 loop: CASSVGGSLTSGPSYNEQFF. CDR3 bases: TGTGCCAGCAGCGTAGGAGGTTCATTGACTAGCGGTCCCTCCTACAATGAGCAGTTCTTC.